This entry features one T cell receptor beta chain sequence. A read error may explain this, as a much larger clone is one base away. The data are from a study of regulatory T cells in long-lasting Graves disease. Trimming left V 0 bases short and J 8 bases short, with 19 bases between. The CDR3 spans 16 residues. In germline, CDR1 is PRHDT, CDR2 FYEKMQ (reference sequence). This sample's time point: newly diagnosed GD, antithyroid drugs for less than 3 months. After RNA was extracted from PBMCs, the TCR library was made from it. The authors built TCR beta libraries using iRepertoire HTBI primers and Arm-PCR of CDR3 regions. TCRdb passed the multiplex PCR reads through MiXCR, listing each CDR3 protein once. The sample has a few hundred thousand distinct CDR3 sequences, approximately 16% seen once. In addition, the sample was reused for a study of T cells in Graves' hyperthyroidism and ophthalmopathy.

This TCR came from a man in his forties with Graves disease. Specimen: peripheral blood mononuclear cells (PBMCs), collected at new diagnosis, from a patient treated with antithyroid drugs. The rearrangement joins TRBV13 to TRBJ1-2, with D perhaps matching TRBD1 (5 bases). CDR3 sequence reads: CASSLGLWDGGRGYTF. The CDR3 DNA reads TGTGCCAGCAGCTTAGGCCTCTGGGACGGGGGTAGGGGCTACACCTTC.